The 13 T cell receptor beta chains listed next were all sequenced from one sample in a study of response to subunit inactivated influenza vaccine. TCRdb fed the RT-PCR reads into MiXCR, producing one record per CDR3 protein. This table has about 570,000 distinct CDR3 sequences, about 11% appearing once. A further study also used this sample, focusing on T cells expressing NK-cell markers. Per that paper: The TCR beta cDNA came from 5'RACE template switching with UMIs.

The specimen comprised PBMCs from blood, sampled on the day of vaccination. The origin of the receptors is a man aged 45-60 years who received an inactivated influenza vaccine.

This clonotype was detected only a few times. The chain is built from TRBV28 and TRBJ2-7; D not certain. Trimming took off 5 bases at V and 8 bases at J, with 22 bases between the two ends. Germline CDR1 MDHEN, CDR2 SYDVKM. This CDR3 is 15 amino acids long. CDR3 sequence (DNA): TGTGCCAGCAGTCCGCGGATGAGTTACTACGATAAGCAGTACTTC. Its protein is CASSPRMSYYDKQYF.

In this sample, this clonotype turned up a few times. The CDR3 DNA is TGTGCCAGCAGAGTGGGACTAGCGATAGAGACCCAGTACTTC. As protein: CASRVGLAIETQYF. This chain joins TRBV5-4 and TRBJ2-5, with TRBD2 matching over 10 bases. The CDR3 is 14 residues long. The V gene's germline CDR1 is SGHNT and CDR2 YYREEE (reference sequence). Losses at the gene ends were 5 bases for V and 4 bases for J; bases not matched to a gene: 5. The variable domain in full, with the rest retrieved from reference TRBV5-4 and TRBJ2-5, is ETGVTQSPTHLIKTRGQQVTLRCSSQSGHNTVSWYQQALGQGPQFIFQYYREEENGRGNFPPRFSGLQFPNYSSELNVNALELDDSALYLCASRVGLAIETQYFGPGTRLLVL.

This clonotype was seen a few times. This chain uses TRBV7-9 with TRBJ1-1, with 7 bases that match TRBD1. Germline V gene sequence: CDR1 SEHNR, CDR2 FQNEAQ (reference sequence). CDR3 length equals 17 residues. Trimming at V came to 4 bases and at J to 0 bases, leaving 11 bases not matched to a gene. The CDR3 here is CASSSRLTGPLNTEAFF. CDR3 bases: TGTGCCAGCAGCTCCCGACTGACAGGGCCCCTGAACACTGAAGCTTTCTTT.

The chain couples TRBV29-1 to TRBJ2-3; D is perhaps TRBD2 (6 bases). Germline lookup yields CDR1 SQVTM and CDR2 ANQGSEA. Deletions cut 6 bases from V and 3 bases from J, with 13 bases between. The CDR3 is 13 amino acids. CDR3 DNA sequence: TGCAGCGTCGCGAGTGGGGGGACAGATACGCAGTATTTT. Residues: CSVASGGTDTQYF.

The J gene is TRBJ2-3, the V gene TRBV19; 7 bases map to TRBD1. CDR1 and CDR2 (germline): LNHDA, SQIVND (reference sequence). V shed 7 bases and J 2 bases; nucleotides not matched to a gene: 6. CDR3 length equals 14 residues. The CDR3 nucleotides are TGTGCCAGTAAGGACAGGAGATACACAGATACGCAGTATTTT. Protein: CASKDRRYTDTQYF. Full variable domain (remainder filled in from reference TRBV19 and TRBJ2-3): DGGITQSPKYLFRKEGQNVTLSCEQNLNHDAMYWYRQDPGQGLRLIYYSQIVNDFQKGDIAEGYSVSREKKESFPLTVTSAQKNPTAFYLCASKDRRYTDTQYFGPGTRLTVL.

The rearrangement joins TRBV20-1 to TRBJ1-1; D perhaps matches TRBD1 (5 bases). The CDR3 contains 13 residues. Looked up from germline, CDR1 is DFQATT and CDR2 is SNEGSKA (reference sequence). V was shortened by 5 bases and J by 1 base, with 11 bases between the two germline ends. CDR3 nucleotides: TGCAGTGCTTTGACAGAGAAGAACACTGAAGCTTTCTTT. Protein sequence: CSALTEKNTEAFF.

The chain joins TRBV20-1 to TRBJ2-3; 8 nucleotides match TRBD2. The CDR3 is made up of 16 amino acids. The ends lost 7 bases at V and 2 bases at J; junction bases unmatched: 14. Germline V gene data show CDR1 as DFQATT and CDR2 as SNEGSKA (reference sequence). Here the CDR3 reads CSGLVGSGVLTDTQYF. The CDR3, as DNA: TGCAGTGGCCTCGTGGGTAGCGGGGTCCTCACAGATACGCAGTATTTT.

This clonotype was counted between two and nine times. J is TRBJ2-3 and V is TRBV5-6, with a tentative D call TRBD1 (6 bases). The CDR3 totals 12 residues. Trimming left V 6 bases short and J 6 bases short, with 11 bases between. Germline-derived CDR1 and CDR2 are SGHDT and YYEEEE. CDR3 sequence: CASTARGDTQYF. CDR3 coding DNA: TGTGCCAGCACGGCCAGGGGCGATACGCAGTATTTT.

The genes are TRBV6-2 or TRBV6-3 and TRBJ1-5; 7 nucleotides align to TRBD1. Germline V lookup: CDR1 MNHEY, CDR2 SVGEGT. J gave up 2 bases and V 8 bases, and 15 bases lay outside the gene matches. There are 17 residues in the CDR3. The CDR3, as DNA: TGTGCCAGCGTATCCCAGGGGGGGGCCCGTGGCAATCAGCCCCAGCATTTT. This sequence encodes CASVSQGGARGNQPQHF.

The V gene is TRBV6-2 or TRBV6-3, the J gene TRBJ2-5; no definite D call. This CDR3 has 14 residues. The V end was cut by 1 base, the J end by 1 base, with 7 bases between. Germline values: CDR1 MNHEY, CDR2 SVGEGT. DNA for the CDR3: TGTGCCAGCAGTTACTATAGGAGCCAAGAGACCCAGTACTTC. This gives the protein CASSYYRSQETQYF.

This clonotype has more than one count but fewer than ten. This chain links TRBV4-3 with TRBJ2-7; D uncertain. Germline V CDR1 and CDR2: LGHNA, YSLEER. This CDR3 is 15 amino acids long. Trimming stripped 0 bases from V and 6 bases from J, with 15 bases between. The CDR3 DNA sequence: TGCGCCAGCAGCCAAGAATCCACCCCGAGCTCCGAGCAGTACTTC. Encoded protein: CASSQESTPSSEQYF.

This sequence joins TRBV4-3 and TRBJ1-6; weak D call: TRBD1 (5 bases). V gave up 1 base and J gave up 5 bases, with 15 bases separating them. The CDR3 consists of 17 residues. Germline V gene data show CDR1 as LGHNA and CDR2 as YSLEER. The CDR3 nucleotides are TGCGCCAGCAGCCAAGGGCTAGGACAAGGGGATAATTCACCCCTCCACTTT. Translating it yields CASSQGLGQGDNSPLHF.

This clonotype was counted between two and nine times. The chain recombines TRBV19 with TRBJ1-2; D uncertain. V was trimmed by 6 bases and J by 5 bases, leaving 7 bases between them. This CDR3 is built from 11 residues. Per germline, CDR1 LNHDA and CDR2 SQIVND (reference sequence). CDR3 DNA sequence: TGTGCCAGTAGAAAAGTTTATGGCTACACCTTC. Translating gives CASRKVYGYTF.